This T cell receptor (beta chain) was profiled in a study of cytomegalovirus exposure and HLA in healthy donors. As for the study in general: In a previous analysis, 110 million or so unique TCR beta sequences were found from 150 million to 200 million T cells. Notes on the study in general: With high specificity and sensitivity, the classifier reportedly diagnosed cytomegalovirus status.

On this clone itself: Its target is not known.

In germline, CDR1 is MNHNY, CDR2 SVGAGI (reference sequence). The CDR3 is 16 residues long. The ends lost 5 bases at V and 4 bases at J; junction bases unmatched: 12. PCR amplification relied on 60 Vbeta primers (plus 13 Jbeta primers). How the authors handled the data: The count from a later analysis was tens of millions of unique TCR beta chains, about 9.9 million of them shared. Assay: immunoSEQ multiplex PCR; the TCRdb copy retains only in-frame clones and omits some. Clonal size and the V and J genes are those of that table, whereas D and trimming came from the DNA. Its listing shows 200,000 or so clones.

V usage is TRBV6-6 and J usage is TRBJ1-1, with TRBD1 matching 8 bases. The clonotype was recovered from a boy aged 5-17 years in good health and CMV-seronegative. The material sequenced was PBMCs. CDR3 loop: CASSPGTGTKSTEAFF. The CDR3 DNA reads TGTGCCAGCAGTCCTGGGACAGGAACAAAAAGCACTGAAGCTTTCTTT.